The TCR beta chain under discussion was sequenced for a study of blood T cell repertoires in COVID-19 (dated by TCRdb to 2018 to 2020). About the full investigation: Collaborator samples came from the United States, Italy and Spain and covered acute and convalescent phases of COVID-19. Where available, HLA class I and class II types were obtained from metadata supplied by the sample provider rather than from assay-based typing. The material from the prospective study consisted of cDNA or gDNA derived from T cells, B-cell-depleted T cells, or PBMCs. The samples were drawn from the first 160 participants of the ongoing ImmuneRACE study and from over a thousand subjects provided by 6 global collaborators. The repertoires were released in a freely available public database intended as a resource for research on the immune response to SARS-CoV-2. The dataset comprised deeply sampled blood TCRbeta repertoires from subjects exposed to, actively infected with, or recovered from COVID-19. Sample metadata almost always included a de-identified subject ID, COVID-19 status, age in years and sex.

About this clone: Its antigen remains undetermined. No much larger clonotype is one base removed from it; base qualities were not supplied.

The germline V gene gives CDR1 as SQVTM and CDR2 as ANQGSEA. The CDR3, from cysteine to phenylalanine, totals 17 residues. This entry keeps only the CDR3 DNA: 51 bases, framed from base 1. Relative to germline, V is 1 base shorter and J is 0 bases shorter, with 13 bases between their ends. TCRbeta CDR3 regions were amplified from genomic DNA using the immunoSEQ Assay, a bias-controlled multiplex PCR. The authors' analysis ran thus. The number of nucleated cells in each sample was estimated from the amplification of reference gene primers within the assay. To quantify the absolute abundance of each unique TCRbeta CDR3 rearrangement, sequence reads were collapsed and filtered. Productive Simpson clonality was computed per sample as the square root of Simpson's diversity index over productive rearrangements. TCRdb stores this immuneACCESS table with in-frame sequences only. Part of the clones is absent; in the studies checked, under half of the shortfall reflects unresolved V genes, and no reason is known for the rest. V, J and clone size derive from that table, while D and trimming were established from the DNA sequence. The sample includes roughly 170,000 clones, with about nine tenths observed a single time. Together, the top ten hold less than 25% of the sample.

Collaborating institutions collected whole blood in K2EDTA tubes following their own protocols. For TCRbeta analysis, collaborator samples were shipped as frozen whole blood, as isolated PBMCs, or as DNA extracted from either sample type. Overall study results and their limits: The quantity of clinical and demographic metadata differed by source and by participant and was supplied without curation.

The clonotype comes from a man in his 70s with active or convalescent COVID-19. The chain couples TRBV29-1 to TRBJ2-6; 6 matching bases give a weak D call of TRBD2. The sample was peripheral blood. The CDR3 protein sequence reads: CSVEARGISSGANVLTF. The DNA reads TGCAGCGTTGAAGCCCGGGGGATCAGCTCTGGGGCCAACGTCCTGACTTTC.